This T cell receptor beta chain was profiled in a study of shared clonotypes between healthy human individuals. Whole-study context: With ages of 18 to 49, the donors were a couple of women and three men. Study outcomes and limitations: Naive subsets generally exceeded memory subsets in estimated richness. A few donors shared approximately 5% of their naive CD4 clonotypes.

Both subsets, CD45RA+ naive and CD45RA-negative memory, were split from the CD4+ cells. Comment on this clone: Antigen specificity is unknown.

V was clipped by 5 bases and J by 6 bases, with 9 bases between them. CDR1 and CDR2 from the germline V gene are MGHRA and YSYEKL. The CDR3 covers 12 residues. TCRdb's copy holds only in-frame clones and misses some; the assay was immunoSEQ multiplex PCR. The table records approximately 640,000 clones, around 72% of them present only once. The TCR sequence derives from a woman in her twenties or thirties in good health. The chain uses TRBV4-1 and TRBJ2-3, with D unclear. Sequencing was performed on memory CD4+ T cells sorted from blood. As to subset: CD45RA-negative fraction. The CDR3 nucleotides read TGCGCCAGCAGCGACGGTTCCGATACGCAGTATTTT. Its translation: CASSDGSDTQYF.